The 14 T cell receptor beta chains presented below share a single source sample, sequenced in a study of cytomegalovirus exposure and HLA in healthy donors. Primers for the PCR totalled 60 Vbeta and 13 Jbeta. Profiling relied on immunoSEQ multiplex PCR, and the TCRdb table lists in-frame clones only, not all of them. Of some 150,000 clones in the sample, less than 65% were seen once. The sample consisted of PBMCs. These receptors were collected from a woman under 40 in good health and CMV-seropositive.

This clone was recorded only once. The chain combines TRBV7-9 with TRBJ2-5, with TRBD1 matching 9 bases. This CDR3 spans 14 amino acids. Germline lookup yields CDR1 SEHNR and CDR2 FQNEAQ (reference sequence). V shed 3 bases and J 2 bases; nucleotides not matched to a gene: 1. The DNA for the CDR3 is TGTGCCAGCAGCTTTGGACAGGGGCAAGAGACCCAGTACTTC. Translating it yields CASSFGQGQETQYF.

CDR3: CARSTGANSNQPQHF. The DNA of the CDR3 is TGTGCCAGATCCACAGGGGCAAATAGCAATCAGCCCCAGCATTTT. The chain couples TRBV2 to TRBJ1-5; 7 bases fit TRBD1. The CDR3 is 15 amino acids. The trim removed 9 bases at V and 0 bases at J, leaving 8 bases unmatched. Germline V gene lookup returns CDR1 SNHLY and CDR2 FYNNEI. The whole variable domain, filled in from reference TRBV2 and TRBJ1-5, reads EPEVTQTPSHQVTQMGQEVILRCVPISNHLYFYWYRQILGQKVEFLVSFYNNEISEKSEIFDDQFSVERPDGSNFTLKIRSTKLEDSAMYFCARSTGANSNQPQHFGDGTRLSIL.

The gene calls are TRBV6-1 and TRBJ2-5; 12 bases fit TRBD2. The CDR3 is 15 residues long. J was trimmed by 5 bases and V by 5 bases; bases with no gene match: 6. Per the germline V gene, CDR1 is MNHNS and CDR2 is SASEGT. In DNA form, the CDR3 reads TGTGCCAGCAGTCCTGGACTAGCGGGACAGGAGACCCAGTACTTC. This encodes CASSPGLAGQETQYF.

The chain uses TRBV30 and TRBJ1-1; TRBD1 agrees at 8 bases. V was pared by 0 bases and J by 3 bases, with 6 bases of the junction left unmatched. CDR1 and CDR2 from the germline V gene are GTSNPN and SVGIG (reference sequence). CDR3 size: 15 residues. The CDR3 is CAWSVTGGGYTEAFF. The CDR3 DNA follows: TGTGCCTGGAGTGTAACAGGGGGGGGATACACTGAAGCTTTCTTT.

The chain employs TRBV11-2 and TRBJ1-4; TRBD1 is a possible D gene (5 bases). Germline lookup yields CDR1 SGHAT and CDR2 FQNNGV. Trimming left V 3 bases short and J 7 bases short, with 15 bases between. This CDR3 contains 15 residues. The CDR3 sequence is CASSFDRQGGEKLFF. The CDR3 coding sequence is TGTGCCAGCAGCTTTGACCGGCAGGGCGGTGAAAAACTGTTTTTT.

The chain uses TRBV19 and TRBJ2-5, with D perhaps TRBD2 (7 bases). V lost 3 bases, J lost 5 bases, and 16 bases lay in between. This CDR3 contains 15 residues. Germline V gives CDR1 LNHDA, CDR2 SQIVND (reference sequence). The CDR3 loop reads CASSIRGGGRETQYF. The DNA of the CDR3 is TGTGCCAGTAGTATCCGCGGGGGCGGTAGGGAGACCCAGTACTTC. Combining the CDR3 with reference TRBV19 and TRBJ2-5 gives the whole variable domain DGGITQSPKYLFRKEGQNVTLSCEQNLNHDAMYWYRQDPGQGLRLIYYSQIVNDFQKGDIAEGYSVSREKKESFPLTVTSAQKNPTAFYLCASSIRGGGRETQYFGPGTRLLVL.

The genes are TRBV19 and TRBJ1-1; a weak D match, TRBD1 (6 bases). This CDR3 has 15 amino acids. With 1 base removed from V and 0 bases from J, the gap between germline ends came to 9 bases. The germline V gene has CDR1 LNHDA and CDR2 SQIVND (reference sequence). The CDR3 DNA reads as TGTGCCAGTAGTATAGGTGGACAGATGAACACTGAAGCTTTCTTT. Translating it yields CASSIGGQMNTEAFF.

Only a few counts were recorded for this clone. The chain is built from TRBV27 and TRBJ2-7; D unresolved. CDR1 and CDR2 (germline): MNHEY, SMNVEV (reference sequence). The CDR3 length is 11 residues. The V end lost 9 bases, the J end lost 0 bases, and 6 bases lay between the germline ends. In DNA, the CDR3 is TGTGCCAGTAGGAGCTCCTACGAGCAGTACTTC. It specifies CASRSSYEQYF.

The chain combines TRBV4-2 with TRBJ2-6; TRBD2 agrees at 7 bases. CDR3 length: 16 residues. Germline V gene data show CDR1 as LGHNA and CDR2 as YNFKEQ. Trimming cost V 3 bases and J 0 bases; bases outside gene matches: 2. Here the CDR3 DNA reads TGTGCCAGCAGCCAGGGGGGGTCCTCTGGGGCCAACGTCCTGACTTTC. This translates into CASSQGGSSGANVLTF.

This chain's CDR3 is CASSPIPGTGGHEQYF. The CDR3 coding sequence is TGCGCCAGCAGCCCCATCCCCGGGACAGGGGGCCACGAGCAGTACTTC. The V and J genes are TRBV5-1 and TRBJ2-7, with 12 positions matching TRBD1. The CDR3 is 16 amino acids. In germline, CDR1 is SGHRS, CDR2 YFSETQ. J lost 5 bases, V lost 4 bases, and 10 bases had no gene match.

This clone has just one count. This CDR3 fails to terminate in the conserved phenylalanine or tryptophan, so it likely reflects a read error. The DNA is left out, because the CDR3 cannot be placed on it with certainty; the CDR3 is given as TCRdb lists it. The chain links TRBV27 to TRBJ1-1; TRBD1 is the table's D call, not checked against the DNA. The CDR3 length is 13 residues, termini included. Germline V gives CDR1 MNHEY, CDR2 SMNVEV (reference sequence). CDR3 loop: CASSQGTGALSFL.

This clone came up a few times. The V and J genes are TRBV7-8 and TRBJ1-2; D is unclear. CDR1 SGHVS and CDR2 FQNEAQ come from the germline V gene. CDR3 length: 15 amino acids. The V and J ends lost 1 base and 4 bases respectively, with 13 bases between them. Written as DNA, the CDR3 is TGTGCCAGCAGCTTAGAGAGGGTCCTCCTCTATGGCTACACCTTC. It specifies CASSLERVLLYGYTF.

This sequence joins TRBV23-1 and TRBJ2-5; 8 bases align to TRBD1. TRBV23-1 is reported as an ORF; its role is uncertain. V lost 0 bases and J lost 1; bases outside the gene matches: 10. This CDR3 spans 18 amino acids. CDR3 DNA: TGCGCCAGCAGTCAATCGAGAGCCCGGACAGGGCCCCAAGAGACCCAGTACTTC. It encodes CASSQSRARTGPQETQYF.

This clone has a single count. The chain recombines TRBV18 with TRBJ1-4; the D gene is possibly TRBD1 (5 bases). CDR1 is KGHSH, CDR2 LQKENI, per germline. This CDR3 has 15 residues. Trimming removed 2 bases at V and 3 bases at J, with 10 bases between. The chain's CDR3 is CASSPGAQANEKLFF. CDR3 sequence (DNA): TGTGCCAGCTCACCAGGTGCACAGGCTAATGAAAAACTGTTTTTT.